This T cell receptor beta chain comes out of a study of T cell repertoires in cytomegalovirus infection. Turning to the study itself: The public TCR beta signatures pointed to both CMV infection and matching HLA type.

TCRdb reprocessed the reads via MiXCR and lists one record per CDR3 protein. The table records 400,000 or so distinct CDR3 sequences, roughly 31% of them present only once. The V gene end was trimmed by 1 base and the J gene end by 5 bases; junction bases not matched to a gene: 5. The CDR3 is 15 residues long. Germline CDR1 and CDR2: SGHAT and FQDESV (reference sequence). Whole-study findings and limits: Carriers of CMV plus the relevant HLA were identified by cumulative public TCR beta family frequency. Predominance within the ex vivo response was attributable to HLA-C-restricted CMV-specific TCR beta clonotypes.

Concerning this clonotype: Its antigen remains unidentified. The missing conserved phenylalanine or tryptophan at the end of this CDR3 makes a read error likely.

This sequence originates from a human donor in good health (CMV status not recorded). Some clones in this sample may be carry-over from other donors' samples. This chain connects TRBV11-1 to TRBJ2-1; 7 bases match TRBD2. The sequencing sample was made of PBMCs. CDR3 in amino acids: CASSLGGGDDNEQFC. The CDR3 DNA reads as TGTGCCAGCAGCTTAGGCGGGGGTGACGACAATGAGCAGTTCTGC.